Listed below are T cell receptor beta chains from one sample, sequenced in a study of cytomegalovirus exposure and HLA in healthy donors. The protocol was immunoSEQ multiplex PCR, while the TCRdb copy is restricted to in-frame clones and leaves out a portion. The table includes roughly 70,000 clones, 85% to 90% detected once. The sequenced sample was PBMCs. The source of these receptors is a woman aged 25 to 39 in good health and CMV-seropositive. Both conserved end residues are part of each CDR3. D genes are given only for firm matches. The size of a clone is reported for some rows only, either as once, few or many, or as a class for expanded clones.

D,V,J,size,CDR3,DNA
NA,TRBV6-1,TRBJ2-3,once,CASSGDRRTDTQYF,TGTGCCAGCAGTGGAGACAGGCGCACAGATACGCAGTATTTT
TRBD2,TRBV4-1,TRBJ2-3,NA,CASSHPLAGVGTDTQYF,TGCGCCAGCAGCCACCCTTTAGCGGGAGTCGGCACAGATACGCAGTATTTT
TRBD2,TRBV9,TRBJ2-5,NA,CASSREGGLAGTQYF,TGTGCCAGCAGCCGCGAGGGGGGACTAGCGGGTACCCAGTACTTC
TRBD2,TRBV19,TRBJ2-7,NA,CASSILGRAELGSYEQYF,TGTGCCAGTAGTATTCTTGGGAGGGCCGAATTGGGCTCCTACGAGCAGTACTTC
TRBD2,TRBV4-2,TRBJ2-1,NA,CASSQDRTSAVYNEQFF,TGTGCCAGCAGCCAAGATCGGACTAGCGCAGTCTACAATGAGCAGTTCTTC
TRBD2,TRBV5-1,TRBJ2-2,NA,CASSFGSGTNTGELFF,TGCGCCAGCAGCTTTGGTAGCGGGACGAACACCGGGGAGCTGTTTTTT
TRBD1,TRBV30,TRBJ1-5,NA,CAWGGQDLLSGQPQHF,TGTGCCTGGGGGGGACAGGACCTTCTTTCAGGACAGCCCCAGCATTTT
NA,TRBV19,TRBJ1-3,NA,CASSIGRGAGNTIYF,TGTGCCAGTAGTATAGGAAGGGGCGCTGGAAACACCATATATTTT
TRBD1,TRBV28,TRBJ1-4,NA,CASRPQLNRDRGSELRF,TGTGCCAGCAGGCCCCAATTAAACCGGGACAGGGGCTCGGAACTAAGGTTT
TRBD1,TRBV6-5,TRBJ1-2,NA,CASSLKGQSHGYTF,TGTGCCAGCAGTTTAAAGGGACAGTCTCATGGCTACACCTTC
NA,TRBV19,TRBJ1-3,NA,CASNVGGAGNTIYF,TGTGCCAGTAATGTGGGGGGAGCTGGAAACACCATATATTTT
NA,TRBV21-1,TRBJ1-5,NA,CASSPTDTSNQPQHF,TGTGCCAGCAGCCCGACAGACACTAGCAATCAGCCCCAGCATTTT
TRBD2,TRBV9,TRBJ2-7,NA,CASSVEVAGGEQYF,TGTGCCAGCAGCGTAGAGGTAGCGGGAGGTGAGCAGTACTTC
TRBD2,TRBV9,TRBJ2-5,NA,CASSVAGGSVETQYF,TGTGCCAGCAGCGTGGCGGGAGGAAGTGTAGAGACCCAGTACTTC
NA,TRBV4-2,TRBJ2-3,once,CASSPEGGSTDTQYF,TGTGCCAGCAGCCCCGAGGGGGGGAGCACAGATACGCAGTATTTT
TRBD1,TRBV5-1,TRBJ2-7,NA,CASSLATGYPYEQYF,TGCGCCAGCAGCTTGGCGACAGGGTACCCCTACGAGCAGTACTTC
TRBD2,TRBV4-1,TRBJ2-7,NA,CASSQVTSGMSSYEQYF,TGCGCCAGCAGCCAAGTGACTAGCGGGATGAGCTCCTACGAGCAGTACTTC
TRBD2,TRBV7-6,TRBJ2-1,NA,CASSPSGTSTNEQFF,TGTGCCAGCAGCCCTAGCGGGACCTCGACCAATGAGCAGTTCTTC
NA,TRBV7-6,TRBJ1-5,NA,CASSLGEGNQPQHF,TGTGCCAGCAGCTTAGGGGAGGGAAATCAGCCCCAGCATTTT
TRBD1,TRBV19,TRBJ2-7,NA,CASSIVYGQGASYEQYF,TGTGCCAGTAGTATAGTTTATGGACAGGGGGCCTCCTACGAGCAGTACTTC
TRBD2,TRBV14,TRBJ2-5,NA,CASSQGTSGSGGKTQYF,TGTGCCAGCAGCCAAGGGACTAGCGGGAGTGGCGGAAAGACCCAGTACTTC
NA,TRBV5-8,TRBJ2-3,NA,CASSLRVSTDTQYF,TGTGCCAGCAGCTTGCGTGTGAGCACAGATACGCAGTATTTT
TRBD1,TRBV18,TRBJ2-7,NA,CASSETTGGYEQYF,TGTGCCAGCTCAGAAACGACAGGGGGCTACGAGCAGTACTTC
NA,TRBV5-1,TRBJ2-7,NA,CASSQTGNSYEQYF,TGCGCCAGCAGCCAAACAGGAAATTCCTACGAGCAGTACTTC
NA,TRBV30,TRBJ2-6,NA,CAWNTGSGANVLTF,TGTGCCTGGAATACAGGGTCTGGGGCCAACGTCCTGACTTTC